Sequencing of this T cell receptor (beta chain) was carried out in a study of long-term antiretroviral therapy in people with HIV. Whole-study results and caveats: Relative to control repertoires, HIV repertoires exhibited narrower CDR3 length ranges. Collection of the blood, which took place between about 2004 and 2018, possibly occurred under older ART regimens.

As to this clone: Its specificity is not known.

The V gene lost 0 bases and the J gene lost 0 bases, with 20 bases spanning the gap. The CDR3 length is 19 residues. CDR1 SEHNR and CDR2 FQNEAQ come from the germline V gene (reference sequence). Survey-level resolution applied to immunoSEQ assay v3.0. Measured with immunoSEQ multiplex PCR; TCRdb has only the in-frame clones, and not every one. This repertoire shows roughly 24,000 clones, 70% to 90% found once; its top ten account for under 9.5%. The specimen comprised unsorted PBMCs, sampled 1.8 years before starting antiretroviral therapy. The chain combines TRBV7-9 with TRBJ1-1, with D perhaps TRBD1 (6 bases). The sequence came from a woman aged 30 to 39 with HIV. CDR3 residues: CASSLASLTGRRLNTEAFF. The CDR3 bases are TGTGCCAGCAGCTTAGCTTCTTTGACAGGCCGCCGACTGAACACTGAAGCTTTCTTT. The whole variable domain, filled in from reference TRBV7-9 and TRBJ1-1, reads DTGVSQNPRHKITKRGQNVTFRCDPISEHNRLYWYRQTLGQGPEFLTYFQNEAQLEKSRLLSDRFSAERPKGSFSTLEIQRTEQGDSAMYLCASSLASLTGRRLNTEAFFGQGTRLTVV.